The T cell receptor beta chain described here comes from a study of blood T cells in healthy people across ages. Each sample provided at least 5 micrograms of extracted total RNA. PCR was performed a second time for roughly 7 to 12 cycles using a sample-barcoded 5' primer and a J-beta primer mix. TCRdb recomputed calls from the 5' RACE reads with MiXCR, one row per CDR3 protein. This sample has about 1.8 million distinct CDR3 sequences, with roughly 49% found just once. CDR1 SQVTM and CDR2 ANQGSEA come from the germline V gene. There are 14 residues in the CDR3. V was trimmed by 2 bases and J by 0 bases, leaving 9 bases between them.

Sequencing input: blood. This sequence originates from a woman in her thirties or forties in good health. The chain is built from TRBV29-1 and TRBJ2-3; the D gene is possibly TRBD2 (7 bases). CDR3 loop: CSVERGASTDTQYF. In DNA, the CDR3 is TGCAGCGTTGAACGGGGGGCGAGCACAGATACGCAGTATTTT.